This section outlines one T cell receptor (beta chain) sequence together with its context. The entry originates in a study of cytomegalovirus exposure and HLA in healthy donors. The PCR contained 60 Vbeta and 13 Jbeta primers. Sequencing was performed with immunoSEQ multiplex PCR; in TCRdb, only in-frame clones are kept and a portion is missing. The data contain under 150,000 clones, over 60% of them singletons. The CDR3 runs to 16 residues. Germline V CDR1 and CDR2: LGHNA, YSLEER. The ends lost 3 bases at V and 0 bases at J; junction bases unmatched: 8. The sample comprised PBMCs. This sequence was found in a man aged 30 to 39 in good health and CMV-seropositive. This chain links TRBV4-3 with TRBJ2-7; 7 positions match TRBD1. The CDR3 here is CASSHLGAGGSYEQYF. CDR3 in DNA: TGCGCCAGCAGCCACTTAGGAGCAGGGGGCTCCTACGAGCAGTACTTC.